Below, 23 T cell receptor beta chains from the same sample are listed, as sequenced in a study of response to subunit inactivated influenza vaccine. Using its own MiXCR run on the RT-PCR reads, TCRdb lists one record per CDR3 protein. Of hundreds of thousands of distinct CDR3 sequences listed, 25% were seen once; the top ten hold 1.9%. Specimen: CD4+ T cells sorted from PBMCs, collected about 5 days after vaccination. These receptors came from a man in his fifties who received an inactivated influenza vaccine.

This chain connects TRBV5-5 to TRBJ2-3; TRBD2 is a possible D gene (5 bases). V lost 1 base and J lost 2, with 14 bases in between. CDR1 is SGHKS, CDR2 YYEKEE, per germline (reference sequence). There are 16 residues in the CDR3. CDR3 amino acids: CASSLQVRGPTDTQYF. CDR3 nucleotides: TGTGCCAGCAGCTTGCAAGTCCGGGGTCCCACAGATACGCAGTATTTT.

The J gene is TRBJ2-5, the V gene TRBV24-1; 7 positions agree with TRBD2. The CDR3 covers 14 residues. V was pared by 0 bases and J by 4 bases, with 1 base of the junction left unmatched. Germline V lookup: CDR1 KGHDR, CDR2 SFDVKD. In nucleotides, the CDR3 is TGTGCCACCAGTGATTTGGGGGGGGGAGAGACCCAGTACTTC. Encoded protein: CATSDLGGGETQYF.

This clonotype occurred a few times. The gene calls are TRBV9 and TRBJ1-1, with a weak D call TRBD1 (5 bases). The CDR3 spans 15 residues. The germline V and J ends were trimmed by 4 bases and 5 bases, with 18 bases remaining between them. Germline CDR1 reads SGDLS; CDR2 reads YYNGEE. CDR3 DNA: TGTGCCAGCAGCCTAATAGGGGTATTAGGGACTGAAGCTTTCTTT. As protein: CASSLIGVLGTEAFF.

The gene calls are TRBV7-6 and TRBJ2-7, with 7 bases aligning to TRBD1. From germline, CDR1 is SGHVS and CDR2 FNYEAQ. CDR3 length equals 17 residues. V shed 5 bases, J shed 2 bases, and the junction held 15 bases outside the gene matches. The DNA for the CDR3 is TGTGCCAGCAGCCCCGGGACAGACTATAGGATTGCCTACGAGCAGTACTTC. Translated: CASSPGTDYRIAYEQYF.

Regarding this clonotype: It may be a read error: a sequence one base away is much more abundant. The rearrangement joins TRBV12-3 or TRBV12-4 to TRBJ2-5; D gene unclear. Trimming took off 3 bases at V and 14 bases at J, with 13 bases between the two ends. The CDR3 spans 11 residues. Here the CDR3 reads CASSLCGPPYF. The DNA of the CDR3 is TGTGCCAGCAGTTTGTGCGGCCCGCCCTACTTC.

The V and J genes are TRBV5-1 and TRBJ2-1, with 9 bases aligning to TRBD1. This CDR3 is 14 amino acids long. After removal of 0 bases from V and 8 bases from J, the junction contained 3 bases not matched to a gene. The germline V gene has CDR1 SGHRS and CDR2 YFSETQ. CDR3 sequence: CASSLGDRVHEQFF. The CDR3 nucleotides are TGCGCCAGCAGCTTGGGGGACAGGGTCCATGAGCAGTTCTTC. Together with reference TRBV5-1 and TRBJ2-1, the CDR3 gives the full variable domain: KAGVTQTPRYLIKTRGQQVTLSCSPISGHRSVSWYQQTPGQGLQFLFEYFSETQRNKGNFPGRFSGRQFSNSRSEMNVSTLELGDSALYLCASSLGDRVHEQFFGPGTRLTVL.

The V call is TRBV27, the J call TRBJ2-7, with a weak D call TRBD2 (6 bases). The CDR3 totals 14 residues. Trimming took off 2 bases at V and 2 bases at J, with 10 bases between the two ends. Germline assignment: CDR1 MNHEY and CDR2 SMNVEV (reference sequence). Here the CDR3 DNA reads TGTGCCAGCAGTTTAAAATTAGCGGCCTACGAGCAGTACTTC. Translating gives CASSLKLAAYEQYF.

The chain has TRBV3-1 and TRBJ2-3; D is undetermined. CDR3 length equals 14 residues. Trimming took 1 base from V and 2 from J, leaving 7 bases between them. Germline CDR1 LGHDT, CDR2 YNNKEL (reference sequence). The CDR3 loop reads CASSQGAFTDTQYF. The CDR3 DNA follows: TGTGCCAGCAGCCAAGGAGCATTCACAGATACGCAGTATTTT.

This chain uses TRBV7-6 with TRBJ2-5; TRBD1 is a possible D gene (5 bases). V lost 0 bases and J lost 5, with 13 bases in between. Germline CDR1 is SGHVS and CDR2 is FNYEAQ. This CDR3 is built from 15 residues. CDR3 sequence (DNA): TGTGCCAGCAGCTTAGCAACAGGAAATAGGGAGACCCAGTACTTC. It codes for CASSLATGNRETQYF.

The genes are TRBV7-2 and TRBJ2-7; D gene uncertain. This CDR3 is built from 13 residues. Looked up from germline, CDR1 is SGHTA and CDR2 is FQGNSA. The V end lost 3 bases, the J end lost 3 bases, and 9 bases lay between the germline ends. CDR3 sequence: CASSLVRNYEQYF. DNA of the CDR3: TGTGCCAGCAGCTTGGTCAGAAACTACGAGCAGTACTTC. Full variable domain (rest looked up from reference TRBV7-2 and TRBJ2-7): GAGVSQSPSNKVTEKGKDVELRCDPISGHTALYWYRQSLGQGLEFLIYFQGNSAPDKSGLPSDRFSAERTGGSVSTLTIQRTQQEDSAVYLCASSLVRNYEQYFGPGTRLTVT.

This CDR3 is CASTQDQTQYF. CDR3 DNA: TGTGCCAGCACCCAGGATCAGACCCAGTACTTC. The V and J genes are TRBV4-2 and TRBJ2-5; no firm D call. CDR1 is LGHNA, CDR2 YNFKEQ, per germline. This CDR3 is 11 amino acids long. Between the trimmed V and J ends, which lost 7 bases and 6 bases, there was a span of 9 bases.

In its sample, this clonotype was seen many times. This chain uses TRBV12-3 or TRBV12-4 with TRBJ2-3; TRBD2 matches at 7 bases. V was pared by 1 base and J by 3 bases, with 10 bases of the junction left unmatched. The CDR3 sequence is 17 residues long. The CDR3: CASSLDSGAGITDTQYF. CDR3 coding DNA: TGTGCCAGCAGTTTAGATTCAGGAGCGGGGATAACAGATACGCAGTATTTT.

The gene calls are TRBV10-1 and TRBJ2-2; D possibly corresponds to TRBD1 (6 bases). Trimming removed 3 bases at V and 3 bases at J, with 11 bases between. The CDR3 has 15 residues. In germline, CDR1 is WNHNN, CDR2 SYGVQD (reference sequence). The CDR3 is CASSELTGYTGELFF. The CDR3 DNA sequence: TGCGCCAGCAGTGAACTGACAGGATACACCGGGGAGCTGTTTTTT.

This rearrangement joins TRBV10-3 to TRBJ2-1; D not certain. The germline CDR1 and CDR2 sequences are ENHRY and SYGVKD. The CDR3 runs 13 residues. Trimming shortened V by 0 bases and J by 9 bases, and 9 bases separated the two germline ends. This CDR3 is CAISESNSAEQFF. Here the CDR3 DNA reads TGTGCCATCAGTGAGTCGAATAGTGCTGAGCAGTTCTTC.

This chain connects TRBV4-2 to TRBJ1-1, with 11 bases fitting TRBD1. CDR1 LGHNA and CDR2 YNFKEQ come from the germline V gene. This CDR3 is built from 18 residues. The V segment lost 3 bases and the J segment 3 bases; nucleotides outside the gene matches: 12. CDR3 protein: CASSQQKGTGGSYTEAFF. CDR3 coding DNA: TGTGCCAGCAGCCAGCAGAAAGGGACAGGGGGTTCTTACACTGAAGCTTTCTTT.

The CDR3 region is CSAREAGLAGNEQFF. CDR3 DNA sequence: TGCAGTGCTAGAGAAGCGGGACTAGCGGGTAATGAGCAGTTCTTC. The chain carries TRBV20-1 and TRBJ2-1; 12 bases line up with TRBD2. The CDR3 spans 15 residues. V dropped 0 bases and J dropped 7; count of bases not matched to a gene: 4. Germline V gene sequence: CDR1 DFQATT, CDR2 SNEGSKA (reference sequence).

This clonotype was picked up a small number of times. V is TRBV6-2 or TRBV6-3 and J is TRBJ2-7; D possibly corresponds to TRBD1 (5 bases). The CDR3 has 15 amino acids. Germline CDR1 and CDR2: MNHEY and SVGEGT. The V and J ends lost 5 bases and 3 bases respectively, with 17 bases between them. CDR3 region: CASSTRRRGNYEQYF. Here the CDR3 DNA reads TGTGCCAGCAGTACGCGGCGAAGGGGCAACTACGAGCAGTACTTC.

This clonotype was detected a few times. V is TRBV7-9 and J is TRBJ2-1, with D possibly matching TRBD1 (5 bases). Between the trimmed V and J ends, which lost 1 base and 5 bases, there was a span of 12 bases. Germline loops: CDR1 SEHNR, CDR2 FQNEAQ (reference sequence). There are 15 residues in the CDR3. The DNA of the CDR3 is TGTGCCAGCAGCTTAGGGCAGGGTCCTAACAATGAGCAGTTCTTC. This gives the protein CASSLGQGPNNEQFF.

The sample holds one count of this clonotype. CDR3 DNA: TGCGCCAGCAGTTCGAACCCGGGAAACTCCTACGAGCAGTACTTC. Protein product: CASSSNPGNSYEQYF. The chain employs TRBV5-1 and TRBJ2-7; possible D gene TRBD2, 5 bases. This CDR3 contains 15 residues. Trimming shortened V by 5 bases and J by 0 bases, and 15 bases separated the two germline ends. CDR1 and CDR2 (germline): SGHRS, YFSETQ.

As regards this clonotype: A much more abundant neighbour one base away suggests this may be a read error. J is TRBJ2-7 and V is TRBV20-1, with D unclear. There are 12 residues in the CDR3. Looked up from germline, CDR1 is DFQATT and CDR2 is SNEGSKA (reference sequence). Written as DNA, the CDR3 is TGCAGTGCCCCGGACCTGTCCTTCGAGCAGTACTTC. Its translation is CSAPDLSFEQYF.

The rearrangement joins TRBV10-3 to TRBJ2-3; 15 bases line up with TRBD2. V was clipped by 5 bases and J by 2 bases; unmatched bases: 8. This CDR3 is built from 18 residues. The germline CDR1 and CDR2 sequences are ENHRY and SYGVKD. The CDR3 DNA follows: TGTGCCATCAGTAACTCCGGGACTAGCGGGAGGCCCACAGATACGCAGTATTTT. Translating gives CAISNSGTSGRPTDTQYF.

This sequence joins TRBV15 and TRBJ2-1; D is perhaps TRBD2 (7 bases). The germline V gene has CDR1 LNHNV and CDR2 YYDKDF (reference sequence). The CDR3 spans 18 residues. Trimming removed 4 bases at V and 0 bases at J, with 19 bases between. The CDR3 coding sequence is TGTGCCACCAGCACCCGGGGGCGGGGGACCCGCTCCTACAATGAGCAGTTCTTC. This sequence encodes CATSTRGRGTRSYNEQFF. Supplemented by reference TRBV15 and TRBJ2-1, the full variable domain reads DAMVIQNPRYQVTQFGKPVTLSCSQTLNHNVMYWYQQKSSQAPKLLFHYYDKDFNNEADTPDNFQSRRPNTSFCFLDIRSPGLGDTAMYLCATSTRGRGTRSYNEQFFGPGTRLTVL.

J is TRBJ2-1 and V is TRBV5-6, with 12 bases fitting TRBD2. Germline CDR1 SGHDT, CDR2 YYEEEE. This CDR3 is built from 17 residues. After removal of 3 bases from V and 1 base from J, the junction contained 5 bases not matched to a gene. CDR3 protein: CASSSLAGGLSYNEQFF. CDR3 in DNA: TGTGCCAGCAGCTCCCTAGCGGGGGGGCTATCCTACAATGAGCAGTTCTTC.